The rows below give T cell receptor beta chains drawn from one sample of a study of cytomegalovirus exposure and HLA in healthy donors. Repertoires were generated with immunoSEQ multiplex PCR, while TCRdb's copy carries only in-frame clones and drops some. The sample lists about 140,000 clones, roughly three quarters seen once, with roughly 1.1% in the top ten. Sequenced: PBMCs. The receptors shown here come from a male donor in good health and CMV-seronegative. The CDR3 runs from the conserved cysteine through the conserved F or W. D genes are given only for firm matches. Some rows have no size entry. The others give once, few or many, or a class for an expanded clone.

>TRBD2|NA|TRBV5-6|TRBJ2-5
TGTGCCAGCAGCCGGACTAGCGGGGGAGAACAAGAGACCCAGTACTTC
CASSRTSGGEQETQYF
>NA|NA|TRBV4-3|TRBJ2-5
TGCGCCAGCAGCCAATGGAGCGGCTCGCAAGAGACCCAGTACTTC
CASSQWSGSQETQYF
>NA|NA|TRBV7-9|TRBJ1-2
TGTGCCAGCAGCTTAGATTGGTCCCCAGGGCAGGGGACCTTCTATGGCTACACCTTC
CASSLDWSPGQGTFYGYTF
>NA|NA|TRBV7-8|TRBJ2-7
TGTGCCAGCAGCTTAACAGGGTCCTCCTACGAGCAGTACTTC
CASSLTGSSYEQYF
>NA|NA|TRBV29-1|TRBJ2-3
TGCAGCGTTGTAAGCACAGATACGCAGTATTTT
CSVVSTDTQYF
>NA|NA|TRBV30|TRBJ2-6
TGTGCCACCCCCGGGGTAGCCTTAAGCTCTGGGGCCAACGTCCTGACTTTC
CATPGVALSSGANVLTF
>TRBD1|NA|TRBV30|TRBJ1-6
TGTGCCTGGAGTGCAGGGACAGGGGGAAATTCACCCCTCCACTTT
CAWSAGTGGNSPLHF
>TRBD1|NA|TRBV28|TRBJ1-4
TGTGCCAGCAGTTCCAGGGGGCTCGGCGAAAAACTGTTTTTT
CASSSRGLGEKLFF
>TRBD1|NA|TRBV7-6|TRBJ2-1
TGTGCCAGCAGTCCCCGGGATGAGCGGACAGGAGAGTACAATGAGCAGTTCTTC
CASSPRDERTGEYNEQFF
>TRBD2|NA|TRBV19|TRBJ2-3
TGTGCCAGTAGTACCGGGACTAGCGGGGGGACAGATACGCAGTATTTT
CASSTGTSGGTDTQYF
>TRBD1|NA|TRBV5-4|TRBJ2-7
TGTGCCAGCAGCTTGGCCGGGACAGGGAAAGCCTACGAGCAGTACTTC
CASSLAGTGKAYEQYF
>NA|NA|TRBV4-3|TRBJ2-3
TGCGCCAGCAGCCAAGACGAGGTGGCCAGCCTCACAGATACGCAGTATTTT
CASSQDEVASLTDTQYF
>TRBD1|NA|TRBV5-1|TRBJ2-3
TGCGCCAGCAGCTTAACGGGACAGGGCTACGATACGCAGTATTTT
CASSLTGQGYDTQYF
>NA|NA|TRBV4-2|TRBJ2-7
TGTGCCAGCCGGGGAGGAAGCAGCTACGAGCAGTACTTC
CASRGGSSYEQYF
>TRBD2|NA|TRBV7-8|TRBJ2-5
TGTGCCAGCAGCTATAGCATATCTAGCGGTCAAGAGACCCAGTACTTC
CASSYSISSGQETQYF
>TRBD1|NA|TRBV10-3|TRBJ1-2
TGTGCCATCACCGAGGAGGGGGCGTATGGCTACACCTTC
CAITEEGAYGYTF
>NA|once|TRBV2|TRBJ1-2
TGTGCCAGCGGGGGGGCTAGCTATGGCTACACCTTC
CASGGASYGYTF
>NA|NA|TRBV10-3|TRBJ1-6
TGTGCCATCAGTGAGTCTAATAGAGGAGGGATGAATTCACCCCTCCACTTT
CAISESNRGGMNSPLHF
>NA|NA|TRBV7-9|TRBJ2-3
TGTGCCAGCAGCTTAGGGCGCGGGGCAGGAGCACACACAGATACGCAGTATTTT
CASSLGRGAGAHTDTQYF
>NA|NA|TRBV6-1|TRBJ2-3
TGTGCCAGCACCGTAGCCCAAAGCCCAGATACGCAGTATTTT
CASTVAQSPDTQYF
>TRBD1|NA|TRBV30|TRBJ1-2
TGTGCCTGGAGCAAGACAGGGTTCTATTCCCAGATTGGCTACACCTTC
CAWSKTGFYSQIGYTF
>TRBD1|NA|TRBV27|TRBJ1-2
TGTGCCGGCAGCTCGAATACAGGGGGCGAGGGCTACACCTTC
CAGSSNTGGEGYTF
>NA|once|TRBV7-2|TRBJ2-1
TGTGCCAGCAGCTTAGCGCCTCGGACAGACATCAATGAGCAGTTCTTC
CASSLAPRTDINEQFF
>TRBD1|few|TRBV19|TRBJ1-1
TGTGCCAGTAGGGGCCTCGGAAGACAGGGGCTCGACACTGAAGCTTTCTTT
CASRGLGRQGLDTEAFF
>NA|few|TRBV6-5|TRBJ1-4
TGTGCCAGCAGTTACCGGGAGTCTAATGAAAAACTGTTTTTT
CASSYRESNEKLFF
>NA|NA|TRBV19|TRBJ2-3
TGTGCCAGTAGTATATGGGGGGGGCTATCAGATACGCAGTATTTT
CASSIWGGLSDTQYF
>NA|NA|TRBV29-1|TRBJ2-7
TGCAGCGTTCTCCAGCGACCCTACGAGCAGTACTTC
CSVLQRPYEQYF
>NA|few|TRBV7-9|TRBJ2-7
TGTGCCAGCAGCCCTCCCGCTCAGGGCGGCGAGCAGTACTTC
CASSPPAQGGEQYF
>TRBD2|few|TRBV10-3|TRBJ2-7
TGTGCCATCAGGACCGGGACTAGCGGGGGGCCGAACTCCTACGAGCAGTACTTC
CAIRTGTSGGPNSYEQYF
>NA|few|TRBV5-6|TRBJ1-2
TGTGCCAGCAGCTTGGAGGTCAGGGGTAACTATGGCTACACCTTC
CASSLEVRGNYGYTF
>TRBD2|NA|TRBV11-3|TRBJ2-7
TGTGCCAGCAGCCCGTGGGCGGGAGCCTACGAGCAGTACTTC
CASSPWAGAYEQYF
>NA|few|TRBV2|TRBJ2-7
TGTGCCAGCAGCTCGGGATTGATTGCCTACGAGCAGTACTTC
CASSSGLIAYEQYF